These 14 T cell receptor beta chains were all obtained from the same sample, sequenced in a study of cytomegalovirus exposure and HLA in healthy donors. TCRdb's table, derived via immunoSEQ multiplex PCR, lists solely in-frame clones and lacks some. The repertoire has 300,000 to 400,000 clones, 80% to 90% of them found once; the top ten carry roughly 0.8%. The sequencing input was PBMCs. The receptors here all came from a woman between 18 and 30 years old in good health and CMV-seronegative.

V usage is TRBV7-6 and J usage is TRBJ2-1; 12 nucleotides line up with TRBD2. This CDR3 has 19 amino acids. After removal of 5 bases from V and 0 bases from J, the junction contained 11 bases not matched to a gene. Germline lookup yields CDR1 SGHVS and CDR2 FNYEAQ. Here the CDR3 reads CASSPWTSGAASSYNEQFF. In DNA form, the CDR3 reads TGTGCCAGCAGCCCCTGGACTAGCGGGGCTGCGAGCTCCTACAATGAGCAGTTCTTC.

V gene TRBV2 combines with J gene TRBJ2-7, with 10 bases aligning to TRBD2. The CDR3 has 15 residues. V lost 5 bases to trimming and J lost 9 bases; unmatched junction nucleotides: 13. Germline CDR1 is SNHLY and CDR2 is FYNNEI. CDR3 residues: CASSSSSGSRAMQYF. CDR3 DNA sequence: TGTGCCAGCAGTTCATCTAGCGGGAGTCGGGCCATGCAGTACTTC.

The rearrangement uses TRBV9 and TRBJ2-7; TRBD2 aligns across 9 bases. The CDR3 is made up of 16 amino acids. The V gene end was trimmed by 0 bases and the J gene end by 2 bases; junction bases not matched to a gene: 6. Germline V lookup: CDR1 SGDLS, CDR2 YYNGEE. Written as DNA, the CDR3 is TGTGCCAGCAGCGTAGAGCCAGCGGGGGGCACCTACGAGCAGTACTTC. This codes for CASSVEPAGGTYEQYF.

This clone was recorded once. The V gene is TRBV5-5, the J gene TRBJ2-7, with D unclear. V lost 0 bases and J lost 2, with 12 bases in between. This CDR3 spans 15 amino acids. CDR1 SGHKS and CDR2 YYEKEE come from the germline V gene (reference sequence). The CDR3 is CASSLGSAGPYEQYF. The CDR3 bases are TGTGCCAGCAGCTTGGGTTCCGCAGGTCCCTACGAGCAGTACTTC.

The chain links TRBV29-1 to TRBJ2-7; no reliable D call. Looked up from germline, CDR1 is SQVTM and CDR2 is ANQGSEA. The CDR3 totals 11 residues. Trimming took 0 bases from V and 3 from J, leaving 3 bases between them. This CDR3 reads CSVEDSYEQYF. CDR3 sequence (DNA): TGCAGCGTTGAAGATAGCTACGAGCAGTACTTC.

The V gene is TRBV2, the J gene TRBJ1-4; no reliable D call. The V gene lost 4 bases and the J gene lost 2 bases, with 8 bases spanning the gap. CDR1 is SNHLY and CDR2 is FYNNEI in the germline V gene. The CDR3 sequence is 14 residues long. CDR3 protein: CASSVRETNEKLFF. CDR3 nucleotide sequence: TGTGCCAGCAGTGTAAGGGAGACTAATGAAAAACTGTTTTTT.

CDR3 loop: CASSIGTSGTKQFF. In DNA form, the CDR3 reads TGTGCCAGCAGCATCGGGACTAGCGGGACCAAGCAGTTCTTC. The chain carries TRBV9 and TRBJ2-1, with 13 nucleotides matching TRBD2. The V gene end was trimmed by 4 bases and the J gene end by 11 bases; junction bases not matched to a gene: 6. The CDR3 is made up of 14 amino acids. CDR1 SGDLS and CDR2 YYNGEE come from the germline V gene. Based on the CDR3 plus reference TRBV9 and TRBJ2-1, the full variable domain is DSGVTQTPKHLITATGQRVTLRCSPRSGDLSVYWYQQSLDQGLQFLIQYYNGEERAKGNILERFSAQQFPDLHSELNLSSLELGDSALYFCASSIGTSGTKQFFGPGTRLTVL.

This clone was observed a few times. V gene TRBV5-1 combines with J gene TRBJ1-6; D possibly corresponds to TRBD1 (6 bases). The length of the CDR3 is 16 residues. The germline gives CDR1 SGHRS, CDR2 YFSETQ. Between the trimmed V and J ends, which lost 3 bases and 8 bases, there was a span of 18 bases. CDR3 sequence: CASSSWDNDWDSPLHF. For the CDR3, the DNA is TGCGCCAGCAGCTCGTGGGACAATGATTGGGATTCACCCCTCCACTTT.

The chain has TRBV28 and TRBJ1-1; 7 bases line up with TRBD1. The junction had 13 bases not matched to a gene; V was cut back by 4 bases and J by 5 bases. The germline gives CDR1 MDHEN, CDR2 SYDVKM. The CDR3 sequence is 16 residues long. CDR3 in amino acids: CASSWRQGRGHTEAFF. The CDR3, as DNA: TGTGCCAGCAGTTGGCGACAGGGAAGGGGACATACTGAAGCTTTCTTT. The full variable domain, its missing parts supplied by reference TRBV28 and TRBJ1-1, is DVKVTQSSRYLVKRTGEKVFLECVQDMDHENMFWYRQDPGLGLRLIYFSYDVKMKEKGDIPEGYSVSREKKERFSLILESASTNQTSMYLCASSWRQGRGHTEAFFGQGTRLTVV.

The genes are TRBV29-1 and TRBJ2-7, with 8 bases matching TRBD1. Germline values: CDR1 SQVTM, CDR2 ANQGSEA. This CDR3 is 14 amino acids long. With V trimmed by 3 bases and J by 5 bases, 9 bases remained unmatched. The DNA for the CDR3 is TGCAGCGTTGACGATGGACAGGGTTGGGACGAGCAGTACTTC. This gives the protein CSVDDGQGWDEQYF.

The chain is built from TRBV6-1 and TRBJ2-7; D possibly corresponds to TRBD2 (6 bases). V gave up 3 bases and J gave up 2 bases, with 14 bases separating them. CDR3 length: 15 residues. The germline V gene has CDR1 MNHNS and CDR2 SASEGT. Here the CDR3 reads CASSDSGTSAYEQYF. DNA for the CDR3: TGTGCCAGCAGTGACTCCGGGACTTCCGCCTACGAGCAGTACTTC.

The chain has TRBV30 and TRBJ1-2, with D possibly being TRBD1 (5 bases). Trimming left V 4 bases short and J 3 bases short, with 9 bases between. The CDR3 is made up of 12 amino acids. The V gene's germline CDR1 is GTSNPN and CDR2 SVGIG (reference sequence). This CDR3 reads CAWTPGDYGYTF. CDR3 nucleotide sequence: TGTGCCTGGACCCCGGGGGACTATGGCTACACCTTC.

This clone turned up a few times. The gene calls are TRBV7-9 and TRBJ1-2; D is uncertain. The CDR3 covers 13 residues. CDR1 is SEHNR and CDR2 is FQNEAQ in the germline V gene (reference sequence). V lost 1 base to trimming and J lost 0 bases, with 3 bases between them. DNA for the CDR3: TGTGCCAGCAGCTTAGGTACTAACTATGGCTACACCTTC. This translates into CASSLGTNYGYTF.

A single count supports this clone. This chain links TRBV2 with TRBJ2-1; 11 bases fit TRBD1. The J segment lost 6 bases and the V segment lost 3 bases, leaving 10 bases of the junction unmatched. This CDR3 spans 17 amino acids. The germline CDR1 and CDR2 sequences are SNHLY and FYNNEI. CDR3 DNA: TGTGCCAGCAGTGAGTTCTTTTCGGGACAGGGGGGCAATGAGCAGTTCTTC. Protein: CASSEFFSGQGGNEQFF. Supplemented by reference TRBV2 and TRBJ2-1, the full variable domain reads EPEVTQTPSHQVTQMGQEVILRCVPISNHLYFYWYRQILGQKVEFLVSFYNNEISEKSEIFDDQFSVERPDGSNFTLKIRSTKLEDSAMYFCASSEFFSGQGGNEQFFGPGTRLTVL.